The 19 T cell receptor beta chains below were found in one sample sequenced in a study of shared clonotypes between healthy human individuals (dated by TCRdb to 2018 to 2021). Libraries came from the immunoSEQ multiplex PCR assay. TCRdb obtained this table from immuneACCESS and retained in-frame rearrangements with V and J assigned. These tables miss some clones; where compared with another copy, unresolved V genes account for less than half of the shortfall, and the remainder is unexplained. Present in this sample are about 1.1 million clones, 70% to 80% of which were seen just once. About 0.89% of the sample comes from the top ten. Sequences were obtained from memory CD4+ T cells from PBMCs. The cell subset or site tag for this specimen amounts to: CD45RA-negative fraction. Receptors were obtained from a young man in good health. Some clones in this sample may be carry-over from other donors' samples.

V is TRBV4-2 and J is TRBJ1-1, with D possibly being TRBD1 (5 bases). The CDR3 sequence is 17 residues long. Germline-derived CDR1 and CDR2 are LGHNA and YNFKEQ. The V end lost 2 bases, the J end lost 4 bases, and 20 bases lay between the germline ends. The CDR3 DNA sequence: TGTGCCAGCAGCCAAACTCCGGCGGGGGGTGGTGGCACTGAAGCTTTCTTT. Translated: CASSQTPAGGGGTEAFF.

The V gene is TRBV29-1, the J gene TRBJ1-1; D is ambiguous. Trimming cost V 5 bases and J 11 bases, with 12 bases left between them. CDR1 SQVTM and CDR2 ANQGSEA come from the germline V gene. This CDR3 has 10 residues. This chain's CDR3 is CSVLTVWAFF. CDR3 bases: TGCAGCGTTCTGACGGTGTGGGCTTTCTTT.

The V and J genes are TRBV9 and TRBJ1-3; D unclear. Trimming took 4 bases from V and 2 from J, leaving 13 bases between them. This CDR3 spans 15 amino acids. CDR1 and CDR2 (germline): SGDLS, YYNGEE. The CDR3 is CASSPWRIAGNTIYF. The CDR3 region has the DNA TGTGCCAGCAGCCCCTGGAGGATTGCTGGAAACACCATATATTTT.

This clone was recorded only once. The chain couples TRBV5-1 to TRBJ1-3; 7 bases are a match to TRBD1. This CDR3 has 13 residues. With V trimmed by 4 bases and J by 2 bases, 0 bases remained unmatched. Germline values: CDR1 SGHRS, CDR2 YFSETQ. CDR3: CASSDRAGNTIYF. In DNA, the CDR3 is TGCGCCAGCAGCGACAGGGCTGGAAACACCATATATTTT.

The rearrangement uses TRBV7-2 and TRBJ2-1, with TRBD2 identical over 11 bases. Germline-derived CDR1 and CDR2 are SGHTA and FQGNSA. V shed 3 bases, J shed 5 bases, and the junction held 3 bases outside the gene matches. The CDR3 runs to 15 residues. The CDR3 nucleotides read TGTGCCAGCAGCTTGGGACTAGCGGAGAACAATGAGCAGTTCTTC. This codes for CASSLGLAENNEQFF. Full variable domain (rest looked up from reference TRBV7-2 and TRBJ2-1): GAGVSQSPSNKVTEKGKDVELRCDPISGHTALYWYRQSLGQGLEFLIYFQGNSAPDKSGLPSDRFSAERTGGSVSTLTIQRTQQEDSAVYLCASSLGLAENNEQFFGPGTRLTVL.

The gene calls are TRBV2 and TRBJ2-1; tentative D call: TRBD1 (7 bases). Germline V gene data show CDR1 as SNHLY and CDR2 as FYNNEI. Trimming cost V 8 bases and J 0 bases, with 20 bases left between them. CDR3 length: 17 amino acids. CDR3 bases: TGTGCCAGCTGCCCCGAGACAGGGCGGGGCTCCTACAATGAGCAGTTCTTC. Amino acid sequence: CASCPETGRGSYNEQFF.

The V and J genes are TRBV15 and TRBJ1-2; D is ambiguous. The V gene lost 0 bases and the J gene lost 0 bases, with 11 bases spanning the gap. Germline-derived CDR1 and CDR2 are LNHNV and YYDKDF (reference sequence). The CDR3 runs 16 residues. The CDR3 nucleotides read TGTGCCACCAGCAGAGAGATGATAACAGCTAACTATGGCTACACCTTC. As protein: CATSREMITANYGYTF.

In its sample, this clone was seen a few times. The chain joins TRBV11-1 to TRBJ2-1; 7 bases agree with TRBD2. The CDR3 spans 12 residues. Trimming removed 1 base from V and 13 bases from J; junction bases left unmatched: 4. Germline V gene sequence: CDR1 SGHAT, CDR2 FQDESV (reference sequence). DNA of the CDR3: TGTGCCAGCAGCTTAGGTCGGGACTATCAGTTCTTC. The encoded protein is CASSLGRDYQFF. Complete variable domain (other parts from reference TRBV11-1 and TRBJ2-1): EAEVAQSPRYKITEKSQAVAFWCDPISGHATLYWYRQILGQGPELLVQFQDESVVDDSQLPKDRFSAERLKGVDSTLKIQPAELGDSAMYLCASSLGRDYQFFGPGTRLTVL.

This sequence joins TRBV9 and TRBJ2-2; maybe TRBD2 (6 bases). V lost 4 bases, J lost 5 bases, and 12 bases lay in between. Germline CDR1 is SGDLS and CDR2 is YYNGEE. The CDR3 is made up of 14 amino acids. The CDR3 reads CASSRRVATGELFF. The CDR3 DNA follows: TGTGCCAGCAGCCGGAGGGTAGCGACCGGGGAGCTGTTTTTT.

The V and J genes are TRBV6-1 and TRBJ2-2; D unresolved. Germline CDR1 reads MNHNS; CDR2 reads SASEGT. The V gene lost 1 base and the J gene lost 10 bases, with 10 bases spanning the gap. CDR3 size: 13 residues. The CDR3 reads CASSEGVKVELFF. CDR3 DNA sequence: TGTGCCAGCAGTGAAGGCGTTAAGGTGGAGCTGTTTTTT.

The CDR3 sequence is CASSRGGLADYSYNEQFF. CDR3 DNA sequence: TGCGCCAGCAGCAGGGGGGGACTAGCGGACTACTCCTACAATGAGCAGTTCTTC. The chain employs TRBV5-1 and TRBJ2-1, with 11 bases that match TRBD2. The germline CDR1 and CDR2 sequences are SGHRS and YFSETQ. V was clipped by 4 bases and J by 0 bases; unmatched bases: 9. The CDR3 totals 18 residues.

CDR3 nucleotides: TGTGCCAGCAGTGAACAGGCAGGGAGGGGTCAGCCCCAGCATTTT. It is translated as CASSEQAGRGQPQHF. The V call is TRBV2, the J call TRBJ1-5; the D gene is possibly TRBD1 (5 bases). CDR3 length: 15 amino acids. Trimming removed 2 bases at V and 6 bases at J, with 14 bases between. The germline CDR1 and CDR2 sequences are SNHLY and FYNNEI.

As to this clone: Being one base from a much bigger clone, this may be a read error. The genes are TRBV7-3 and TRBJ2-2, with D possibly being TRBD1 or TRBD2 (5 bases each). Germline assignment: CDR1 SGHTA and CDR2 FQGTGA. The CDR3 length is 15 residues. Here the CDR3 DNA reads TGTGCCAGCAGCTTAATGGCAGGGAACACCGGGGAGCTGCTTTTT. Residues: CASSLMAGNTGELLF.

V gene TRBV5-1 combines with J gene TRBJ2-7; the match to TRBD1 covers 8 bases. The CDR3 consists of 16 residues. The V segment lost 0 bases and the J segment 4 bases; nucleotides outside the gene matches: 9. Germline-derived CDR1 and CDR2 are SGHRS and YFSETQ. The CDR3 DNA is TGCGCCAGCAGCTTGGCCTCTGGGACAGGTTTATACGAGCAGTACTTC. It specifies CASSLASGTGLYEQYF. Full variable domain (rest looked up from reference TRBV5-1 and TRBJ2-7): KAGVTQTPRYLIKTRGQQVTLSCSPISGHRSVSWYQQTPGQGLQFLFEYFSETQRNKGNFPGRFSGRQFSNSRSEMNVSTLELGDSALYLCASSLASGTGLYEQYFGPGTRLTVT.

The V gene is TRBV7-3, the J gene TRBJ1-1; D possibly corresponds to TRBD1 (6 bases). The CDR3 is 13 amino acids. Germline CDR1 reads SGHTA; CDR2 reads FQGTGA. Deletions cut 5 bases from V and 8 bases from J, with 15 bases between. The CDR3 protein is CASSPTTTGEAFF. CDR3 nucleotides: TGTGCCAGCAGCCCAACCACCACAGGGGAAGCTTTCTTT.

The chain links TRBV5-6 to TRBJ1-2, with D unclear. Germline CDR1 SGHDT, CDR2 YYEEEE. Trimming cost V 0 bases and J 2 bases, with 8 bases left between them. The CDR3 loop spans 14 amino acids. In DNA form, the CDR3 reads TGTGCCAGCAGCTTGGCCGTTCGGAACTATGGCTACACCTTC. This translates into CASSLAVRNYGYTF.

CDR3 sequence reads: CASSDRTSSADTQYF. The CDR3 nucleotides read TGTGCCAGCAGCGACCGGACAAGTAGCGCAGATACGCAGTATTTT. V is TRBV7-6 and J is TRBJ2-3, with D perhaps matching TRBD1 or TRBD2 (5 bases each). V was cut by 5 bases and J by 4 bases, with 16 bases left in between. Germline V gene lookup returns CDR1 SGHVS and CDR2 FNYEAQ. The CDR3 runs to 15 residues.

This chain uses TRBV11-1 with TRBJ2-3; 10 nucleotides agree with TRBD2. Germline V gene data show CDR1 as SGHAT and CDR2 as FQDESV (reference sequence). Trimming at V came to 6 bases and at J to 3 bases, leaving 3 bases not matched to a gene. This CDR3 spans 14 amino acids. CDR3 loop: CASSLTSGTDTQYF. Written as DNA, the CDR3 is TGTGCCAGCAGTTTGACTAGCGGGACAGATACGCAGTATTTT.

This sequence joins TRBV5-6 and TRBJ2-3, with 10 positions matching TRBD2. The CDR3 is made up of 18 amino acids. The trim removed 3 bases at V and 6 bases at J, leaving 16 bases unmatched. Germline V gives CDR1 SGHDT, CDR2 YYEEEE. CDR3 DNA sequence: TGTGCCAGCAGCTCAAGGACCGGGGCTAGCGGGAGTAGTGATACGCAGTATTTT. This translates into CASSSRTGASGSSDTQYF.